This T cell receptor beta chain was profiled in a study of blood T cell repertoires in COVID-19. V shed 1 base and J shed 7 bases, with 11 bases lying between them. Germline lookup yields CDR1 LGHDT and CDR2 YNNKEL (reference sequence). The CDR3 sequence is 15 residues long. Some clones are missing from TCRdb's copy, which holds only in-frame ones; the method was immunoSEQ multiplex PCR. The sample shows fewer than 250,000 clones, about 80% of them seen only once. This clonotype was obtained from a woman in her forties who had been exposed to COVID-19. The V and J genes are TRBV3-1 (or the pseudogene TRBV3-2) and TRBJ1-6; D perhaps matches TRBD1 (6 bases). Sequences were obtained from PBMCs or T cells enriched from blood (not recorded which). In nucleotides, the CDR3 is TGTGCCAGCAGCCAAGGGGACATCAGAAATTCACCCCTCCACTTT. It codes for CASSQGDIRNSPLHF.